The 28 T cell receptor beta chains presented below share a single source sample, sequenced in a study of response to subunit inactivated influenza vaccine. MiXCR, applied by TCRdb to the RT-PCR reads, yields one record per CDR3 protein. The table has roughly 700,000 distinct CDR3 sequences, approximately 14% seen once; the top ten hold more than 9%. The specimen was PBMCs from blood, collected about 13 days after vaccination. Every receptor here comes from a man in his fifties who received an inactivated influenza vaccine.

The chain is built from TRBV7-2 and TRBJ2-5; TRBD1 or TRBD2 may be the D gene (6 bases each). The germline CDR1 and CDR2 sequences are SGHTA and FQGNSA. The CDR3 extends over 18 amino acids. V was clipped by 0 bases and J by 4 bases, with 21 bases between them. The CDR3 DNA follows: TGTGCCAGCAGCTTAGCCCCCGGCGGAGGGGGAGGCGCAGAGACCCAGTACTTC. This sequence encodes CASSLAPGGGGGAETQYF. Combining the CDR3 with reference TRBV7-2 and TRBJ2-5 gives the whole variable domain GAGVSQSPSNKVTEKGKDVELRCDPISGHTALYWYRQSLGQGLEFLIYFQGNSAPDKSGLPSDRFSAERTGGSVSTLTIQRTQQEDSAVYLCASSLAPGGGGGAETQYFGPGTRLLVL.

This clonotype was found a few times. The chain links TRBV28 to TRBJ2-3, with D hard to call. The CDR3 covers 14 residues. The V end was cut by 5 bases, the J end by 2 bases, with 11 bases between. Germline CDR1 MDHEN, CDR2 SYDVKM. CDR3 sequence reads: CASSSPLYTDTQYF. CDR3 DNA sequence: TGTGCCAGCAGTAGCCCGTTGTACACAGATACGCAGTATTTT.

The J gene is TRBJ2-3, the V gene TRBV20-1; the D gene could be TRBD1 or TRBD2 (6 bases each). V was clipped by 1 base and J by 4 bases, with 15 bases between them. The CDR3 is 15 amino acids. Germline V gene data show CDR1 as DFQATT and CDR2 as SNEGSKA (reference sequence). This CDR3 is CSARVLGGGSDTQYF. As DNA, the CDR3 is TGCAGTGCTAGAGTACTGGGGGGCGGGTCAGATACGCAGTATTTT.

V is TRBV2 and J is TRBJ1-5, with D perhaps TRBD1 (6 bases). Trimming removed 6 bases at V and 3 bases at J, with 12 bases between. Germline V lookup: CDR1 SNHLY, CDR2 FYNNEI. The CDR3 has 14 amino acids. The DNA for the CDR3 is TGTGCCAGCAGAGGACAGACGGCCAATCAGCCCCAGCATTTT. Translated: CASRGQTANQPQHF.

In this sample, this clonotype turned up a few times. This chain connects TRBV6-1 to TRBJ2-2; the match to TRBD1 covers 8 bases. The CDR3 totals 14 residues. Germline-derived CDR1 and CDR2 are MNHNS and SASEGT. Losses at the gene ends were 6 bases for V and 7 bases for J; bases not matched to a gene: 7. Here the CDR3 reads CASRSGQEGGELFF. The CDR3 DNA reads as TGTGCCAGCAGGTCGGGACAGGAGGGCGGGGAGCTGTTTTTT.

This clonotype was seen ten or more times. The chain recombines TRBV4-3 with TRBJ1-4; maybe TRBD1 (5 bases). CDR1 is LGHNA and CDR2 is YSLEER in the germline V gene. V dropped 7 bases and J dropped 1 base, with 7 bases sitting between them. This CDR3 contains 13 residues. As DNA, the CDR3 is TGCGCCAGCAATGGGGGAACTAATGAAAAACTGTTTTTT. The encoded protein is CASNGGTNEKLFF.

The chain has TRBV6-2 or TRBV6-3 and TRBJ2-2; 9 bases fit TRBD1. CDR3 length: 14 amino acids. J lost 7 bases, V lost 2 bases, and 2 bases had no gene match. CDR1 is MNHEY and CDR2 is SVGEGT in the germline V gene. The CDR3 region is CASSYTGGGGELFF. The CDR3 DNA follows: TGTGCCAGCAGTTACACAGGGGGCGGCGGGGAGCTGTTTTTT.

The V call is TRBV2, the J call TRBJ2-7, with 9 bases matching TRBD1. Germline CDR1 and CDR2: SNHLY and FYNNEI. The CDR3 has 16 residues. V lost 1 base to trimming and J lost 4 bases; unmatched junction nucleotides: 8. As DNA, the CDR3 is TGTGCCAGCAGTGAAGAGAAACAGGGGGCTTATTACGAGCAGTACTTC. Its translation: CASSEEKQGAYYEQYF.

This clonotype has more than one count but fewer than ten. CDR3 sequence: CSVEVREVGTGNTFSTDTQYF. In DNA, the CDR3 is TGCAGCGTTGAAGTCCGGGAGGTGGGGACAGGAAATACCTTTAGCACAGATACGCAGTATTTT. The chain couples TRBV29-1 to TRBJ2-3; TRBD1 might be the D (8 bases). This CDR3 is built from 21 residues. Germline V gene sequence: CDR1 SQVTM, CDR2 ANQGSEA. The germline V and J ends were trimmed by 1 base and 0 bases, with 29 bases remaining between them.

The chain employs TRBV14 and TRBJ2-5; D gene unclear. CDR1 is SGHDN and CDR2 is FVKESK in the germline V gene. The CDR3 length is 13 residues. Trimming shortened V by 4 bases and J by 9 bases, and 15 bases separated the two germline ends. The chain's CDR3 is CASSPENPVAQYF. DNA of the CDR3: TGTGCCAGCAGCCCCGAGAACCCTGTGGCCCAGTACTTC.

CDR3 DNA: TGCGCCAGCAGCCAAGATCACTCCCAAAGCGGGAGGTGGGATACGCAGTATTTT. Its protein is CASSQDHSQSGRWDTQYF. V usage is TRBV4-3 and J usage is TRBJ2-3; 9 bases map to TRBD2. The CDR3 totals 18 residues. V was clipped by 0 bases and J by 6 bases; unmatched bases: 13. The germline CDR1 and CDR2 sequences are LGHNA and YSLEER.

The chain couples TRBV4-3 to TRBJ1-1; D unresolved. In germline, CDR1 is LGHNA, CDR2 YSLEER. The CDR3 extends over 13 amino acids. The ends were cut back, 0 bases at V and 7 bases at J, with 9 bases in the middle. CDR3 sequence: CASSQDIRDEAFF. CDR3 in DNA: TGCGCCAGCAGCCAAGACATCCGGGATGAAGCTTTCTTT.

The V call is TRBV5-1, the J call TRBJ2-7; weak D call: TRBD2 (6 bases). V was cut by 0 bases and J by 0 bases, with 10 bases left in between. Germline V lookup: CDR1 SGHRS, CDR2 YFSETQ. The CDR3 loop spans 15 amino acids. This CDR3 is CASSLGGVGSYEQYF. The CDR3, as DNA: TGCGCCAGCAGCTTGGGGGGGGTGGGCTCCTACGAGCAGTACTTC.

The V and J genes are TRBV10-3 and TRBJ2-5, with D tentatively TRBD1 (6 bases). Germline values: CDR1 ENHRY, CDR2 SYGVKD. The CDR3 extends over 19 amino acids. Between the trimmed V and J ends, which lost 0 bases and 4 bases, there was a span of 24 bases. CDR3 sequence (DNA): TGTGCCATCAGTGAGTCGTCTCTTGGGGGCCCTTTCCCCAGAGAGACCCAGTACTTC. Translated, it gives CAISESSLGGPFPRETQYF.

The chain combines TRBV6-2 or TRBV6-3 with TRBJ2-7, with TRBD2 matching 7 bases. J lost 2 bases, V lost 7 bases, and 5 bases had no gene match. This CDR3 is 13 amino acids long. From germline, CDR1 is MNHEY and CDR2 SVGEGT. CDR3: CASTRLAAYEQYF. The CDR3 nucleotides read TGTGCCAGCACCCGACTAGCAGCCTACGAGCAGTACTTC.

The chain links TRBV9 to TRBJ2-7, with D possibly being TRBD2 (5 bases). The CDR3 totals 15 residues. Germline CDR1 is SGDLS and CDR2 is YYNGEE. Trimming removed 0 bases at V and 3 bases at J, with 13 bases between. This chain's CDR3 is CASSVGVPGDYEQYF. For the CDR3, the DNA is TGTGCCAGCAGCGTAGGGGTCCCCGGGGACTACGAGCAGTACTTC.

This rearrangement joins TRBV2 to TRBJ2-7; 7 bases align to TRBD1. The CDR3 has 13 residues. Germline lookup yields CDR1 SNHLY and CDR2 FYNNEI. Germline trimming cut 8 bases from V and 6 bases from J; bases unmatched to any gene: 10. This chain's CDR3 is CASGTEYYSEQYF. As DNA, the CDR3 is TGTGCCAGCGGGACAGAATATTACTCCGAGCAGTACTTC.

The chain employs TRBV7-9 and TRBJ1-4; D not certain. The CDR3 spans 14 residues. Germline CDR1 and CDR2: SEHNR and FQNEAQ (reference sequence). The V and J ends lost 5 bases and 8 bases respectively, with 15 bases between them. This CDR3 reads CASSGRVHGEKLFF. In DNA form, the CDR3 reads TGTGCCAGCAGCGGTAGGGTCCATGGGGAAAAACTGTTTTTT.

The sample holds a few counts of this clonotype. The chain is built from TRBV27 and TRBJ1-1; D unclear. The germline gives CDR1 MNHEY, CDR2 SMNVEV (reference sequence). The CDR3 is 15 residues long. Trimming removed 4 bases from V and 0 bases from J, with 12 bases in between. The CDR3 protein is CASSSSPGMNTEAFF. In DNA form, the CDR3 reads TGTGCCAGCAGTTCCTCGCCAGGTATGAACACTGAAGCTTTCTTT.

Only a few counts were recorded for this clonotype. The chain is built from TRBV7-2 and TRBJ2-7, with TRBD2 as a possible D gene (5 bases). In germline, CDR1 is SGHTA, CDR2 FQGNSA. Between the trimmed V and J ends, which lost 1 base and 6 bases, there was a span of 7 bases. CDR3 length: 12 amino acids. The CDR3 is CASSLVGVEQYF. In DNA, the CDR3 is TGTGCCAGCAGCTTAGTCGGGGTCGAGCAGTACTTC.

CDR3 sequence (DNA): TGTGCCAGCAGTCCTAGGACAGGGAACTTTGGCGAGCAGTACTTC. This gives the protein CASSPRTGNFGEQYF. The rearrangement links TRBV12-3 or TRBV12-4 to TRBJ2-7; 8 bases align to TRBD1. This CDR3 is built from 15 residues. Trimming at V came to 5 bases and at J to 6 bases, leaving 12 bases not matched to a gene.

This chain joins TRBV5-6 and TRBJ2-7; 10 positions match TRBD1. This CDR3 comprises 13 residues. V shed 4 bases, J shed 7 bases, and the junction held 5 bases outside the gene matches. In germline, CDR1 is SGHDT, CDR2 YYEEEE. The CDR3 sequence: CASSRTGGREQYF. Written as DNA, the CDR3 is TGTGCCAGCAGCCGGACAGGGGGGAGGGAGCAGTACTTC. Full variable domain (remainder filled in from reference TRBV5-6 and TRBJ2-7): DAGVTQSPTHLIKTRGQQVTLRCSPKSGHDTVSWYQQALGQGPQFIFQYYEEEERQRGNFPDRFSGHQFPNYSSELNVNALLLGDSALYLCASSRTGGREQYFGPGTRLTVT.

The chain recombines TRBV4-3 with TRBJ1-1, with TRBD1 as a possible D gene (5 bases). V lost 4 bases and J lost 3, with 12 bases in between. CDR3 length: 14 residues. The germline V gene has CDR1 LGHNA and CDR2 YSLEER. CDR3 region: CASSRWGVDTEAFF. In nucleotides, the CDR3 is TGCGCCAGCAGCCGCTGGGGGGTGGACACTGAAGCTTTCTTT.

The chain is built from TRBV6-6 and TRBJ1-1; 7 nucleotides align to TRBD1. Germline values: CDR1 MNHNY, CDR2 SVGAGI (reference sequence). The V segment lost 7 bases and the J segment 4 bases; nucleotides outside the gene matches: 6. The CDR3 length is 13 residues. The CDR3 is CASNPQGITEAFF. The CDR3 nucleotides read TGTGCCAGCAACCCACAGGGGATCACTGAAGCTTTCTTT.

The genes are TRBV4-3 and TRBJ1-2; D uncertain. The V and J ends lost 1 base and 6 bases respectively, with 12 bases between them. CDR3 length: 14 residues. The germline gives CDR1 LGHNA, CDR2 YSLEER. CDR3 DNA sequence: TGCGCCAGCAGCCAAGGGGAGGGCAGGCATGGCTACACCTTC. Residues: CASSQGEGRHGYTF.

Comments on this clonotype: One end of the junction varies from germline; a read error may be responsible. This sequence joins TRBV7-9 and TRBJ1-4; D may be TRBD1 (6 bases). CDR1 SEHNR and CDR2 FQNEAQ come from the germline V gene (reference sequence). The length of the CDR3 is 14 residues. In DNA form, the CDR3 reads TGTGCCAGCAGCGGCGGGACACGCAATGAAAATCTGTTTTTT. It is translated as CASSGGTRNENLFF.

This clonotype was seen ten or more times. This chain uses TRBV20-1 with TRBJ1-2; TRBD1 matches 7 bases. This CDR3 has 16 amino acids. Germline CDR1 DFQATT, CDR2 SNEGSKA (reference sequence). V lost 4 bases and J lost 0; bases outside the gene matches: 11. DNA for the CDR3: TGCAGTGCTATTCTTAACCGGGACAGCCCTAACTATGGCTACACCTTC. Its translation: CSAILNRDSPNYGYTF.

This clonotype was seen a handful of times. The chain has TRBV20-1 and TRBJ2-5; D may match TRBD1 or TRBD2 (6 bases each). V lost 0 bases and J 3 bases, leaving 14 bases between the germline ends. The germline gives CDR1 DFQATT, CDR2 SNEGSKA (reference sequence). The CDR3 contains 15 residues. The CDR3 sequence: CSARDEGGWKETQYF. In DNA, the CDR3 is TGCAGTGCTAGAGATGAAGGGGGGTGGAAAGAGACCCAGTACTTC.